The TCR beta chain under discussion was sequenced for a study of a mutant IDH1 vaccine in newly diagnosed glioma. Study at large: The treated population exhibited a male proportion of roughly 62%, a female proportion of about 38%, and a mean age of around 40 years. Patients got radiotherapy, temozolomide, or both beforehand, and most got both. Study conclusions and caveats: Among all patients, vaccine-induced immune responses occurred in roughly 93%.

Looked up from germline, CDR1 is GTSNPN and CDR2 is SVGIG (reference sequence). V was pared by 5 bases and J by 5 bases, with 21 bases between. The CDR3 contains 16 residues. This clone was detected a few times. The antigen remains unidentified. This sample includes further DNA sequences coding for the same CDR3. TCRdb's table, derived via immunoSEQ multiplex PCR, lists solely in-frame clones and lacks some. This sample has some 40,000 clones; 81% occur once, and the top ten carry around 5%. Time point meaning: week 23, last vaccination. In the vaccine, a single dose held 300 ug of the mutant IDH1 20-mer peptide, along with topical imiquimod.

J is TRBJ1-4 and V is TRBV30, with D possibly TRBD1 on 6 matching bases. The TCR comes from a man between 40 and 49 years old with glioma. Sequencing was performed on PBMCs, taken from a glioma patient whose treatment included an IDH1 peptide vaccine. CDR3 DNA sequence: TGTGCCTGGTATCGGGGGCGCGTTGGGGGAAATGAAAAACTGTTTTTT. Translating it yields CAWYRGRVGGNEKLFF.